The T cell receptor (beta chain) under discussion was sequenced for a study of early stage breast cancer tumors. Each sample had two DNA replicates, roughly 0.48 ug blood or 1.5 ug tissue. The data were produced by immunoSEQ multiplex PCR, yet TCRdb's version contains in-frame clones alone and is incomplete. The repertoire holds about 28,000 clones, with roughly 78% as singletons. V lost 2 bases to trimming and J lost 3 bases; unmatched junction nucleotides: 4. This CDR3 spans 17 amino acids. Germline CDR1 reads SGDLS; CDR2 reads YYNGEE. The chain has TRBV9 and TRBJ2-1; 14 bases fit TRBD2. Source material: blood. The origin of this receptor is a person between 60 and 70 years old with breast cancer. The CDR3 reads CASSVGLAGEGYNEQFF. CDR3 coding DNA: TGTGCCAGCAGCGTGGGACTAGCGGGAGAGGGCTACAATGAGCAGTTCTTC. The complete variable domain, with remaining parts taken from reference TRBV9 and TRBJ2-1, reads DSGVTQTPKHLITATGQRVTLRCSPRSGDLSVYWYQQSLDQGLQFLIQYYNGEERAKGNILERFSAQQFPDLHSELNLSSLELGDSALYFCASSVGLAGEGYNEQFFGPGTRLTVL.